This TCR beta chain was observed in a study of OX40 agonist ivuxolimab in advanced cancers. Study findings and constraints: CD8+ T cells averaged more expanded clones than CD4+.

Clones were read by immunoSEQ multiplex PCR, and TCRdb kept only the in-frame ones, dropping some. Among 60,000 to 85,000 clones, approximately 78% were seen once, and the ten largest hold less than 7.5%. Worth noting for this clone: The antigen remains undetermined.

Trimming took 3 bases from V and 6 from J; bases not matched to a gene: 3. Germline V gene lookup returns CDR1 SGHRS and CDR2 YFSETQ. The CDR3 length is 14 residues. The chain employs TRBV5-1 and TRBJ2-2; TRBD1 matches 9 bases. This receptor was taken from an adult with an advanced solid tumor such as melanoma, head and neck, liver or kidney cancer. Source: CD4+ or CD8+ T cells sorted from blood, taken in a trial of the OX40 agonist ivuxolimab. In DNA, the CDR3 is TGCGCCAGCAGCTGGGACAGGGAGGCCGGGGAGCTGTTTTTT. This encodes CASSWDREAGELFF.